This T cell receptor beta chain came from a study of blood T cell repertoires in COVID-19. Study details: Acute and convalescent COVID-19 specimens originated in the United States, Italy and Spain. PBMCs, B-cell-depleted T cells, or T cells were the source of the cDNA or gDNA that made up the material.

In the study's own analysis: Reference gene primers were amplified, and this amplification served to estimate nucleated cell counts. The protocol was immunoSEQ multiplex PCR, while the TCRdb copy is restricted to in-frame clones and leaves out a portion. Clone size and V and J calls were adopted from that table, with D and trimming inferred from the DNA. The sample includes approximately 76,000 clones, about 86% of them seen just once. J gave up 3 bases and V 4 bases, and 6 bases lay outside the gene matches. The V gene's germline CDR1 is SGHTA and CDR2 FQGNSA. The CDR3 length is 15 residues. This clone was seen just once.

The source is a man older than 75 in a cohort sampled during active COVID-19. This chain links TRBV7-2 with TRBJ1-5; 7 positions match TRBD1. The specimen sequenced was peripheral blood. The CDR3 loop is CASSSGQVINQPQHF. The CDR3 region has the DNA TGTGCCAGCAGCTCAGGACAGGTGATCAATCAGCCCCAGCATTTT.